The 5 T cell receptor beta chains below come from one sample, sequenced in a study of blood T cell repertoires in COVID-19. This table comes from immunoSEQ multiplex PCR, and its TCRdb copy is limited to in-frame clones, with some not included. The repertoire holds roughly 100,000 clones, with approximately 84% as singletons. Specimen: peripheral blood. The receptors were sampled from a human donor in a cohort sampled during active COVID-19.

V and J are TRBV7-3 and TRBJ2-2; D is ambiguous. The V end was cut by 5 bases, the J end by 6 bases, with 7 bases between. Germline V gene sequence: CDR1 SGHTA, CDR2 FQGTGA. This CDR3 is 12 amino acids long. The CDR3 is CASSLDAGELFF. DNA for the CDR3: TGTGCCAGCAGCCTAGATGCCGGGGAGCTGTTTTTT.

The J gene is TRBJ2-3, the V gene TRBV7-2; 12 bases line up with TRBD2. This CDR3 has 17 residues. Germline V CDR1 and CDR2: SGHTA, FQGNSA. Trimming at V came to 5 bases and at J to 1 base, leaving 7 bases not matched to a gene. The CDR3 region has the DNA TGTGCCAGCAGCCCGTACTGGACTAGCGGGGGCACAGATACGCAGTATTTT. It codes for CASSPYWTSGGTDTQYF.

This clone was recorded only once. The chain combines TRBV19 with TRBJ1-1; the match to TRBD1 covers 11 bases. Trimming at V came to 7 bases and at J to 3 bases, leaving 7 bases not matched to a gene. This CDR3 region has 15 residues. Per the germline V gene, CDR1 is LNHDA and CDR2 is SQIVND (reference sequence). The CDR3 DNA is TGTGCCAGTACTCCCGGGACAGGGGGTTACACTGAAGCTTTCTTT. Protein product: CASTPGTGGYTEAFF.

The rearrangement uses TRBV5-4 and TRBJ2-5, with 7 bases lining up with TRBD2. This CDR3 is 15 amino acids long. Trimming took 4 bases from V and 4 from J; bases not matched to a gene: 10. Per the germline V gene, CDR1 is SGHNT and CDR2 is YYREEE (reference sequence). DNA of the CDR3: TGTGCCAGCAGCGGAGGAGCGGGATTCGGAGAGACCCAGTACTTC. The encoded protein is CASSGGAGFGETQYF.

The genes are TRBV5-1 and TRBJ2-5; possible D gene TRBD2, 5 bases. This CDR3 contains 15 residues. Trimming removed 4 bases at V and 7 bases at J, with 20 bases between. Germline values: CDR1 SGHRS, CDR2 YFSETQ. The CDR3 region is CASSVGLVAGGTQYF. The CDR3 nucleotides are TGCGCCAGCAGCGTTGGTCTAGTTGCGGGTGGGACCCAGTACTTC.